This T cell receptor (beta chain) derives from a study of Graves' ophthalmopathy and Graves' hyperthyroidism (dated by TCRdb to between 2018 and 2020). For the study in its entirety: Stable hyperthyroidism was defined as no progression to ophthalmopathy within 18 months of follow-up. The study used TCR beta repertoire signatures to distinguish Graves' ophthalmopathy from Graves' hyperthyroidism and to predict progression to ophthalmopathy. In total, some 130 blood samples were TCR-sequenced: 43 ophthalmopathy, around 75 hyperthyroidism and some 17 hyperthyroidism-to-ophthalmopathy patients. To explore V-J signatures that distinguish ophthalmopathy from hyperthyroidism, a discovery set of under 110 patients was enrolled, made up of around 40 with ophthalmopathy and some 60 with stable hyperthyroidism. An independent validation cohort was composed of fewer than 20 hyperthyroidism patients and 15 to 17 patients who later progressed from hyperthyroidism to ophthalmopathy. In five or six hyperthyroidism patients, T-cell repertoires of thyroid tissue and blood were compared. Following sample collection, hyperthyroidism patients were given methimazole at a starting dose of 30 mg daily, and ophthalmopathy patients were given high-dose intravenous methylprednisolone.

Measured from the cysteine to the phenylalanine, the CDR3 is 14 residues long. Only the CDR3 part of the read is kept: 42 bases, read in frame from the first base. V and J lose 6 bases and 4 bases, and a span of 15 bases separates them. Overall study outcomes, separate from this receptor: In validation, the model predicted ophthalmopathy progression with nearly 71% sensitivity and 72.22% specificity; eleven to twelve predicted patients were CT-confirmed with GO in a median of approximately 6.2 months. No statistical method was used to set the sample size in advance, and the investigators knew which group each participant was assigned to. The 13-signature model separated ophthalmopathy from stable hyperthyroidism with 85% to 90% sensitivity and roughly 84% specificity in cross-validation, and 80%/75% in the test set. Most expanded thyroid clonotypes with a frequency above 0.001 also appeared in blood, which suggests that blood repertoires may reflect the immune response in the thyroid.

This clonotype was counted ten times or more. This clone's antigen is unknown. One base away there is no much larger clone; base qualities are not given. Hyperthyroidism patients were newly diagnosed, with disease duration under 2 months, and aged 18 to 65 years. Patients with other autoimmune diseases, uncontrolled infections, pregnancy or lactation were excluded. Clinical symptoms, serum thyroxine, TRAb, thyroid ultrasound and orbital computed tomography formed the basis of the diagnosis. Trizol reagent was used to extract the total RNA, and its quality was then checked on an Agilent 2100 Bioanalyzer. For repertoire sequencing, TCR beta CDR3 regions were amplified from RNA transcripts. HTBI primers and the Qiagen OneStep RT-PCR kit were used in a first-round RT-PCR, which was followed by a second-round multiplex PCR, size selection and purification. Libraries were sequenced paired-end with 100 bp reads on an Illumina HiSeq2000. Regarding the original processing steps: SOAPnuke was used to process the reads, throwing out any read that had adapters, had uncalled bases, had a mean Phred below 15, or lacked an exact constant-primer or identifier match. COPE v1.2.5 was used to merge high-quality paired reads. Clonotypes were defined as unique nucleotide sequences and were aligned to IMGT TRB V, D and J references using MiTCR v1.1. The analysis was limited to V-J combinations with a frequency above 0.0001, which together covered more than 98% of repertoires. A TCR clonal expansion and chaos score per V-J combination was defined as the ratio of F50 clonal expansion to chaos observed in the TCRdist matrix. Welch's t-statistics and random forest were used to reduce the features to 10 to 15 V-J combinations, which were then used as input to a naive Bayes classifier. The Morisita-Horn index was used to measure how similar the thyroid and blood repertoires were. TCRdb cleaned the public reads at Q25 with fastp, built clones with MiXCR and kept in-frame beta chains. Duplicate CDR3 protein sequences are folded into a single record with the most common DNA and genes. The authors' filters were not applied to this entry. This sample comprises around 1,000,000 distinct CDR3 sequences, 35% to 40% of them detected only once. The top ten constitute more than 9.5% of the sample.

The receptor was derived from an adult man with Graves' hyperthyroidism. The chain was built from TRBV12-3 or TRBV12-4 and TRBJ1-1; the D gene cannot be named for sure. Sequencing input: peripheral blood or thyroid tissue (not recorded which). The encoded CDR3 is CASSPREISTEAFF. In nucleotide form, the sequence is TGTGCCAGCAGCCCCCGGGAGATCAGCACTGAAGCTTTCTTT.